The TCR beta chain under discussion was sequenced for a study of blood T cell repertoires in COVID-19. Profiling relied on immunoSEQ multiplex PCR, and the TCRdb table lists in-frame clones only, not all of them. The table has some 250,000 clones, around 90% seen once. The CDR3 length is 15 residues. Germline V gives CDR1 SQVTM, CDR2 ANQGSEA. V was clipped by 2 bases and J by 5 bases; unmatched bases: 9. This clone was counted once. The sequence was obtained from a woman in her twenties or thirties with acute or convalescent COVID-19. Sequenced input: peripheral blood. The V call is TRBV29-1, the J call TRBJ1-2; 9 bases fit TRBD1. The CDR3 sequence is CSVEIRTGAGYGYTF. Written as DNA, the CDR3 is TGCAGCGTTGAAATAAGGACAGGGGCCGGGTATGGCTACACCTTC.